This T cell receptor (beta chain) was observed in a study of shared clonotypes between healthy human individuals. Findings of the study overall: Sharing across a few donors was seen in 5% to 5.5% of naive CD4 clonotypes. Only blood was sampled; tissue repertoires likely differ. A generally larger estimated richness was seen in naive subsets than in memory subsets. Among non-shared clonotypes, generation probabilities were lower than among those shared by all four donors.

The assay was immunoSEQ multiplex PCR, and TCRdb's table has in-frame clones only and misses some. The sample carries millions of clones, roughly 95% recorded once. In the naive CD8 group, cells lacked CD45RO and were positively selected for CCR7, so terminally differentiated effector memory CD45RA+ cells were left out. With regard to this clone: Its antigen is currently unknown.

Trimming took off 8 bases at V and 3 bases at J, with 29 bases between the two ends. The germline V gene has CDR1 MDHEN and CDR2 SYDVKM. The CDR3 runs 18 residues. The sequence was obtained from a man between 18 and 35 years old in good health. The chain is built from TRBV28 and TRBJ2-7; D might be TRBD1 (6 bases). The sequenced material came from naive CD8+ T cells sorted from blood. The chain's CDR3 is CASGPQGFISTALYEQYF. As DNA, the CDR3 is TGTGCCAGCGGCCCACAGGGTTTCATCTCTACCGCCCTCTACGAGCAGTACTTC.